There are a few counts of the clone carrying this TCR beta chain. From the 5' RACE reads, TCRdb called clonotypes with MiXCR, one entry per CDR3 protein. Of almost 600,000 distinct CDR3 sequences in the sample, 13% were seen once. The CDR3 has 14 amino acids. Germline CDR1 and CDR2: MDHEN and SYDVKM. J lost 6 bases, V lost 7 bases, and 7 bases had no gene match. The data were obtained in a study of T cells after yellow fever vaccination. Study context: Any fraction with a low cell number was prepared using SMART-Seq v4 Ultra Low Input.

The source was PBMCs, collected on the day of the yellow fever booster vaccination. This TCR was sampled from a man aged 25 to 40 who received the YFV17D yellow fever vaccine. The genes are TRBV28 and TRBJ2-2; 8 bases agree with TRBD2. The CDR3 bases are TGTGCCAGCACTCCGGGAGGGAGTCCCGGGGAGCTGTTTTTT. It specifies CASTPGGSPGELFF. Full variable domain (remainder filled in from reference TRBV28 and TRBJ2-2): DVKVTQSSRYLVKRTGEKVFLECVQDMDHENMFWYRQDPGLGLRLIYFSYDVKMKEKGDIPEGYSVSREKKERFSLILESASTNQTSMYLCASTPGGSPGELFFGEGSRLTVL.